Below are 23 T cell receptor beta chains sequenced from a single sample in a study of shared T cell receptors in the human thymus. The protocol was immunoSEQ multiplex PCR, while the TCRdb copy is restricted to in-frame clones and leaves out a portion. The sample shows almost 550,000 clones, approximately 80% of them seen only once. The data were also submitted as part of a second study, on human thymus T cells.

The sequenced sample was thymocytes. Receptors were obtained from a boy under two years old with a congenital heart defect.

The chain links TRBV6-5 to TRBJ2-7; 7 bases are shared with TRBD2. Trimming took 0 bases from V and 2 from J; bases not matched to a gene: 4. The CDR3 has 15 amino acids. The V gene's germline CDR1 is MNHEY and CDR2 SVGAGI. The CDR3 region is CASSYSTSGAYEQYF. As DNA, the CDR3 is TGTGCCAGCAGTTACTCGACCAGCGGGGCCTACGAGCAGTACTTC.

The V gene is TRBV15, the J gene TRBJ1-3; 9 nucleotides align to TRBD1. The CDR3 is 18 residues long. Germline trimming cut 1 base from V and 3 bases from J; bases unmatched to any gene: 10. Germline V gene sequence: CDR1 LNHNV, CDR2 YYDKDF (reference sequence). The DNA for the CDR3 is TGTGCCACCAGCAGAGTTAATCGGACAGGGGAAAATGGAAACACCATATATTTT. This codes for CATSRVNRTGENGNTIYF.

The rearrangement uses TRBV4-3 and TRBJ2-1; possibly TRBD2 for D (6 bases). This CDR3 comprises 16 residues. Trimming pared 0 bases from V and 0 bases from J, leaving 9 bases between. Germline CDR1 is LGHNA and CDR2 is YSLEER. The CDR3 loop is CASSQDRGLSYNEQFF. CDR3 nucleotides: TGCGCCAGCAGCCAAGATCGGGGACTCTCCTACAATGAGCAGTTCTTC.

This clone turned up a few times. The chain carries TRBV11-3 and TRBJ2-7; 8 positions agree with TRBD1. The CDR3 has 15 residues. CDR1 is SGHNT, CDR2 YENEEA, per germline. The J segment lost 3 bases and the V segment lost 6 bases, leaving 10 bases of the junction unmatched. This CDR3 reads CASSYLGRGLYEQYF. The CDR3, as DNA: TGTGCCAGCAGTTACCTGGGCAGGGGGCTCTACGAGCAGTACTTC. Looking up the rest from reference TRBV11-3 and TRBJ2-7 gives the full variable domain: EAGVVQSPRYKIIEKKQPVAFWCNPISGHNTLYWYLQNLGQGPELLIRYENEEAVDDSQLPKDRFSAERLKGVDSTLKIQPAELGDSAVYLCASSYLGRGLYEQYFGPGTRLTVT.

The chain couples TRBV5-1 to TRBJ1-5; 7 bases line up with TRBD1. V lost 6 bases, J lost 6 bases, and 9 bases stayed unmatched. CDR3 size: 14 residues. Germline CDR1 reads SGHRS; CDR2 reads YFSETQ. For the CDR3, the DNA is TGCGCCAGCAAGCGAGGGGGCGGCGTTCAGCCCCAGCATTTT. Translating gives CASKRGGGVQPQHF.

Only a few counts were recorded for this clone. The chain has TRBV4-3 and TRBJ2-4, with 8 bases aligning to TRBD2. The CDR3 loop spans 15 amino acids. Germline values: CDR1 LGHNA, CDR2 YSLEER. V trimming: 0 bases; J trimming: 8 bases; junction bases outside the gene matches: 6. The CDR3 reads CASSQEGTGRDIQYF. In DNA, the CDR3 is TGCGCCAGCAGCCAAGAGGGAACCGGGAGGGACATTCAGTACTTC.

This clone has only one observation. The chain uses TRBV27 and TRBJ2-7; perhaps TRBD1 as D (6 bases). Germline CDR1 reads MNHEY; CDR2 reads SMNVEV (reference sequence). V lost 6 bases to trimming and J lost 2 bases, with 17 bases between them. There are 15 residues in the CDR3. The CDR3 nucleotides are TGTGCCAGCAGACTTTTGAGGACAGTTCCCTACGAGCAGTACTTC. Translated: CASRLLRTVPYEQYF.

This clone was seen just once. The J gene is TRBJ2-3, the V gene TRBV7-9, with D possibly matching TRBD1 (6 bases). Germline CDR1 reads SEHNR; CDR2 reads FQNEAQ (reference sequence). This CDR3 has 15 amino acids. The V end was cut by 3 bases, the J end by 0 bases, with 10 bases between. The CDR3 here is CASSFEGGSTDTQYF. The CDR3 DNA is TGTGCCAGCAGCTTCGAAGGGGGTAGCACAGATACGCAGTATTTT.

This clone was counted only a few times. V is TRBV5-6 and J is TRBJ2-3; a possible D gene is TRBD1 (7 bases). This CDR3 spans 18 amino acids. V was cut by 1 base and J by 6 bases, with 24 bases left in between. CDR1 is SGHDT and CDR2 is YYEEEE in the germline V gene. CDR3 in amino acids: CASSLSGVSGGMLDTQYF. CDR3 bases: TGTGCCAGCAGCTTGAGTGGGGTCTCAGGGGGGATGCTGGATACGCAGTATTTT.

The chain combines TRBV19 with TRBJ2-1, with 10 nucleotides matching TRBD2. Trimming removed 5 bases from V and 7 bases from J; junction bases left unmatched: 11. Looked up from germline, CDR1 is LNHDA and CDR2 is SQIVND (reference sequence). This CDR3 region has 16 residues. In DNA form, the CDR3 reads TGTGCCAGTAGTCCAGCGGGAGGGCCGGGAGGGAATGAGCAGTTCTTC. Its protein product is CASSPAGGPGGNEQFF.

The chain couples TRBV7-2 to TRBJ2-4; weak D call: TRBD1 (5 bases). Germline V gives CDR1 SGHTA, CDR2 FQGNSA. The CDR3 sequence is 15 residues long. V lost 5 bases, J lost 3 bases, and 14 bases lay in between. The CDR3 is CASSHPGLGKNIQYF. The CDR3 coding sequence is TGTGCCAGCAGCCATCCAGGGCTTGGCAAAAACATTCAGTACTTC. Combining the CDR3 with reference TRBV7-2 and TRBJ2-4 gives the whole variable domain GAGVSQSPSNKVTEKGKDVELRCDPISGHTALYWYRQSLGQGLEFLIYFQGNSAPDKSGLPSDRFSAERTGGSVSTLTIQRTQQEDSAVYLCASSHPGLGKNIQYFGAGTRLSVL.

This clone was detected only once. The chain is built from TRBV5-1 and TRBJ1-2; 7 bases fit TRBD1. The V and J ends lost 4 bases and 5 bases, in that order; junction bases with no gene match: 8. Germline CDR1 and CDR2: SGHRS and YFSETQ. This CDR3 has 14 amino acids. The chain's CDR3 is CASSHDRDRYGYTF. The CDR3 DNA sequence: TGCGCCAGCAGCCATGACAGGGATCGGTATGGCTACACCTTC.

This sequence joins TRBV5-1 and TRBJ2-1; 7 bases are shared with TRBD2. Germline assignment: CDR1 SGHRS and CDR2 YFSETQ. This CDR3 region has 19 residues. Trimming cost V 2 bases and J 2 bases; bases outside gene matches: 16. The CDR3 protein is CASSFVRASGPPPYNEQFF. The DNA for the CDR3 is TGCGCCAGCAGCTTTGTTAGGGCTAGCGGACCACCCCCCTACAATGAGCAGTTCTTC.

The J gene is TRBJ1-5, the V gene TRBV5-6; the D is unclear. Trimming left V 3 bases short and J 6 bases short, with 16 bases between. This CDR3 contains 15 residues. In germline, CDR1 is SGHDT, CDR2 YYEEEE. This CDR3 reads CASSSVGAAGQPQHF. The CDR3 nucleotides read TGTGCCAGCAGCTCTGTGGGAGCGGCGGGTCAGCCCCAGCATTTT.

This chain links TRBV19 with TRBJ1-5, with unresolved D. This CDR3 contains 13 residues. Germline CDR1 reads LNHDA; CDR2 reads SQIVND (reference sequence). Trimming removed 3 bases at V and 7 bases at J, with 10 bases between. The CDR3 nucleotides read TGTGCCAGTAGTATGACCAGAGGACAGCCCCAGCATTTT. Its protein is CASSMTRGQPQHF.

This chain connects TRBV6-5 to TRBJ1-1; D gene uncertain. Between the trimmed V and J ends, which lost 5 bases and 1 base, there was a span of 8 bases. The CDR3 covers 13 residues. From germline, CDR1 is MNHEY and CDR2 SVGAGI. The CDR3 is CASSLDWNTEAFF. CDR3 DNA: TGTGCCAGCAGTCTCGACTGGAACACTGAAGCTTTCTTT.

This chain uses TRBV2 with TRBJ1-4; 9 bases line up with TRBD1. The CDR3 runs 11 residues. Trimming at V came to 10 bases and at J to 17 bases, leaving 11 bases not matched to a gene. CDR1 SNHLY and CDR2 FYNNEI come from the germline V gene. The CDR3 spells CATRDRENCFF. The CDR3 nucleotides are TGTGCCACCCGGGACAGGGAGAACTGTTTTTTT.

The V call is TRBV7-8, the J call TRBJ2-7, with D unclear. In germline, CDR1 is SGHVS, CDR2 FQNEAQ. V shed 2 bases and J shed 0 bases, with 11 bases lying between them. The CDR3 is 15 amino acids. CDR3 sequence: CASSLPPPGSYEQYF. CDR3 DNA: TGTGCCAGCAGCTTACCCCCCCCCGGCTCCTACGAGCAGTACTTC.

CDR3 residues: CASSPPGAGQPQHF. As DNA, the CDR3 is TGTGCCAGTAGTCCTCCAGGGGCAGGTCAGCCCCAGCATTTT. The V call is TRBV19, the J call TRBJ1-5; tentatively, D is TRBD1 (6 bases). There are 14 residues in the CDR3. CDR1 LNHDA and CDR2 SQIVND come from the germline V gene (reference sequence). V lost 5 bases, J lost 6 bases, and 14 bases lay in between.

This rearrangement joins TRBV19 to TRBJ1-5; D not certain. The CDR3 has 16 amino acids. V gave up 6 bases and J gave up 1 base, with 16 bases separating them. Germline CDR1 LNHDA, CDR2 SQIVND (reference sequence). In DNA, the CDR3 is TGTGCCAGTAGCGCCGAACGGGGTTTGAGCAATCAGCCCCAGCATTTT. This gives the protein CASSAERGLSNQPQHF.

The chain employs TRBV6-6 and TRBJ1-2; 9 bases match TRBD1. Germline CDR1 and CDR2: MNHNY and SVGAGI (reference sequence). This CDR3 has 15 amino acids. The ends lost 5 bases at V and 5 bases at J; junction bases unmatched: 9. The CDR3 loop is CASSPGTGKLYGYTF. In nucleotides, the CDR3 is TGTGCCAGCAGTCCCGGGACAGGGAAACTTTATGGCTACACCTTC.

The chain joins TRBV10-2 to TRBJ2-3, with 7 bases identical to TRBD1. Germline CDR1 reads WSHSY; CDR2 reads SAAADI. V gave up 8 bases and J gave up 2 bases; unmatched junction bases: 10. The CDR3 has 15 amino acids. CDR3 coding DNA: TGCGCCAGCTCGGGACAGAGCCTTTCCACAGATACGCAGTATTTT. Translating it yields CASSGQSLSTDTQYF.

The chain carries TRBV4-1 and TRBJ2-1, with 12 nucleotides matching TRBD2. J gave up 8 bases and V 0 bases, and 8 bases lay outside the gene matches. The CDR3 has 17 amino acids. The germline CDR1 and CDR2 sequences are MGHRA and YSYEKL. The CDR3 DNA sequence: TGCGCCAGCAGCCAAGACTCCCTAGCGGGAGGGGCCCATGAGCAGTTCTTC. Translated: CASSQDSLAGGAHEQFF.